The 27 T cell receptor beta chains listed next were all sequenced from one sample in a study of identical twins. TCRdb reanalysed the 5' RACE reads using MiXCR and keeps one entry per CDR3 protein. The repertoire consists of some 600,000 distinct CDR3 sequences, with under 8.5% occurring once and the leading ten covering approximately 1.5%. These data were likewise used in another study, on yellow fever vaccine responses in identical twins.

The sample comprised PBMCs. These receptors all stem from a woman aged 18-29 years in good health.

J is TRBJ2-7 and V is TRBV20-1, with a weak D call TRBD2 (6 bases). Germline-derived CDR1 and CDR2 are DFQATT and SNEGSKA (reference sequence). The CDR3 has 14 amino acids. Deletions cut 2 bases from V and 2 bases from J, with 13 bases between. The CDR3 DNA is TGCAGTGCTAGACTAGTGGGAGGTCCCTACGAGCAGTACTTC. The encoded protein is CSARLVGGPYEQYF.

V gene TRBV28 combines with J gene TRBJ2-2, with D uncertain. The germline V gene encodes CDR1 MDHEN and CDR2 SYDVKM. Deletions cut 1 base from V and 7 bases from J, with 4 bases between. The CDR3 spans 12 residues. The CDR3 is CASSLFVGELFF. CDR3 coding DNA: TGTGCCAGCAGTTTATTTGTCGGGGAGCTGTTTTTT.

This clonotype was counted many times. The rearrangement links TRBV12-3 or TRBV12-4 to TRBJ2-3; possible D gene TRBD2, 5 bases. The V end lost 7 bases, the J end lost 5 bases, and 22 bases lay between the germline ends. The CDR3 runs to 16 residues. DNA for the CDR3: TGTGCCAGCACCCCTGATAGCGCTCCATCTGGAGATACGCAGTATTTT. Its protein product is CASTPDSAPSGDTQYF.

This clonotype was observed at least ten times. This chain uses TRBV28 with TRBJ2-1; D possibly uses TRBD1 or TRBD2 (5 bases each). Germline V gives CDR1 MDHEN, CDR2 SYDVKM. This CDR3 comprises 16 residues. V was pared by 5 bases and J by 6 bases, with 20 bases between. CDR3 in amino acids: CASSPPGLAGFNEQFF. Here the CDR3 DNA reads TGTGCCAGCAGTCCCCCGGGGCTAGCAGGTTTCAATGAGCAGTTCTTC.

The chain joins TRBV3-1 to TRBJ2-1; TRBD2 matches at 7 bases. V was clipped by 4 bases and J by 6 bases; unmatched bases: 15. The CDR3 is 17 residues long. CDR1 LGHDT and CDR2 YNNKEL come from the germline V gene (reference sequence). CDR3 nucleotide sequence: TGTGCCAGCAGCCCTTTAATGGGGGGAGCGGGGCCCAATGAGCAGTTCTTC. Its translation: CASSPLMGGAGPNEQFF.

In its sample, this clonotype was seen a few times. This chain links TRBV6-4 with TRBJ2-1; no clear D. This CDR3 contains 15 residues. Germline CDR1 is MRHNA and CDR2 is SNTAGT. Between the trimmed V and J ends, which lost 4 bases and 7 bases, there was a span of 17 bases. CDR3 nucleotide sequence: TGTGCCAGCAGTGCCGGGCCGGCAGTAGTGAATGAGCAGTTCTTC. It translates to CASSAGPAVVNEQFF.

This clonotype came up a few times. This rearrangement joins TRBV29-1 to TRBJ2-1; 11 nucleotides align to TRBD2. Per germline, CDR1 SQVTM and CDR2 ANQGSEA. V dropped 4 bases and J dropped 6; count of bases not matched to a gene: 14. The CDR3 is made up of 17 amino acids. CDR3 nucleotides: TGCAGCGTTGGCCCTAGCGGGGGGAGGGACAAGGGCAATGAGCAGTTCTTC. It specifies CSVGPSGGRDKGNEQFF.

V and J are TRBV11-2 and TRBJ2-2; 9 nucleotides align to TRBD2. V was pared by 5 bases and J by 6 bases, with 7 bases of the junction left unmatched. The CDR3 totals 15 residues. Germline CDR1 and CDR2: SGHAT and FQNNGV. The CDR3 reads CASSLTSGYAGELFF. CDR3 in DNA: TGTGCCAGCAGCCTAACTAGCGGGTACGCCGGGGAGCTGTTTTTT. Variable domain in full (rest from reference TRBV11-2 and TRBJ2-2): EAGVAQSPRYKIIEKRQSVAFWCNPISGHATLYWYQQILGQGPKLLIQFQNNGVVDDSQLPKDRFSAERLKGVDSTLKIQPAKLEDSAVYLCASSLTSGYAGELFFGEGSRLTVL.

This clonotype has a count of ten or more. The CDR3 DNA sequence: TGTGCCAGCAGCCAAGATTCTTCACCCCTCCACTTT. This encodes CASSQDSSPLHF. The chain carries TRBV14 and TRBJ1-6, with D uncertain. V gave up 0 bases and J gave up 9 bases, with 3 bases separating them. CDR3 length: 12 amino acids. Germline V CDR1 and CDR2: SGHDN, FVKESK.

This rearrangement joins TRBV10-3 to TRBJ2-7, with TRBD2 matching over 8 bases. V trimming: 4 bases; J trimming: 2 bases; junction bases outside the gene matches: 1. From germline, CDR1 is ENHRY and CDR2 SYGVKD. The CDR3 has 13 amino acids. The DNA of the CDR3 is TGTGCCATCAGTGCGGGACTAGCCTACGAGCAGTACGTC. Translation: CAISAGLAYEQYV.

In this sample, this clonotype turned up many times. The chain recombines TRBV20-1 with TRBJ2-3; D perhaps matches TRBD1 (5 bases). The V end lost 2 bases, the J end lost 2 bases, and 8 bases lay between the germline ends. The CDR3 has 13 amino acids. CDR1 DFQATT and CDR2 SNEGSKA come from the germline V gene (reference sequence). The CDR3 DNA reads TGCAGTGCTAGACAGGGCTACACAGATACGCAGTATTTT. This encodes CSARQGYTDTQYF.

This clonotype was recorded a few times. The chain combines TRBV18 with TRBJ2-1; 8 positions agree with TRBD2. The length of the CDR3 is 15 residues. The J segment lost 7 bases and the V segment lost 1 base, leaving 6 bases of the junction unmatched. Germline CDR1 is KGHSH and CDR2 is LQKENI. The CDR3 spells CASSPLGGGRNEQFF. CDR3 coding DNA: TGTGCCAGCTCACCACTCGGCGGGGGGCGGAATGAGCAGTTCTTC. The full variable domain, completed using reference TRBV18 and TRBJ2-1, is NAGVMQNPRHLVRRRGQEARLRCSPMKGHSHVYWYRQLPEEGLKFMVYLQKENIIDESGMPKERFSAEFPKEGPSILRIQQVVRGDSAAYFCASSPLGGGRNEQFFGPGTRLTVL.

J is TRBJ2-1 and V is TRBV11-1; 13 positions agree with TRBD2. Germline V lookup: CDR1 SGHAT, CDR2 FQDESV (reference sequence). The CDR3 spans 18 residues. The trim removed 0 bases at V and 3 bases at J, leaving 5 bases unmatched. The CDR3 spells CASSLADRTSGSYNEQFF. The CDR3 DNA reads TGTGCCAGCAGCTTAGCGGATAGGACTAGCGGGAGCTACAATGAGCAGTTCTTC.

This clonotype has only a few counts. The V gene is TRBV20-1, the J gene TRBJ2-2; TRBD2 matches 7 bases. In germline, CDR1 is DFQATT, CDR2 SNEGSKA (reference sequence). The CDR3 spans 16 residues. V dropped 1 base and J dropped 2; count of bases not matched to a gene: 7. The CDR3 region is CSARVASGANTGELFF. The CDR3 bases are TGCAGTGCTAGAGTGGCTAGCGGTGCTAACACCGGGGAGCTGTTTTTT.

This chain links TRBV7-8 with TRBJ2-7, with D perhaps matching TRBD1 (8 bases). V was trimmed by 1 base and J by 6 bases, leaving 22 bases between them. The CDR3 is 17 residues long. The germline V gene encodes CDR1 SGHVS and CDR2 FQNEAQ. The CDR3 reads CASSLGTRQGRGLEQYV. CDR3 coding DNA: TGTGCCAGCAGCTTAGGGACAAGACAGGGGAGGGGACTCGAGCAGTACGTC.

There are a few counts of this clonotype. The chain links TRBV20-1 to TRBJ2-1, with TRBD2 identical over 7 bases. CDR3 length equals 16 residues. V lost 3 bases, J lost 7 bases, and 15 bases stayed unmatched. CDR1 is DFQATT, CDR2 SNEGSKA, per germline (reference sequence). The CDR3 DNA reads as TGCAGTGCTAGTTGGTGGGGACTACCCGGGGGTAATGAGCAGTTCTTC. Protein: CSASWWGLPGGNEQFF.

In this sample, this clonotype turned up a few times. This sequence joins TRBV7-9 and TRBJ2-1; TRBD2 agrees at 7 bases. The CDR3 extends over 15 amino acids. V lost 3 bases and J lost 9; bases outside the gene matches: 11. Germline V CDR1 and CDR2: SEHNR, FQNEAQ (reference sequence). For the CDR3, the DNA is TGTGCCAGCAGCTTGGGCGGGGGAGTCGATATTGAGCAGTTCTTC. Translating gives CASSLGGGVDIEQFF. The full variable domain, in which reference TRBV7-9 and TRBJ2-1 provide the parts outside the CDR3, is DTGVSQNPRHKITKRGQNVTFRCDPISEHNRLYWYRQTLGQGPEFLTYFQNEAQLEKSRLLSDRFSAERPKGSFSTLEIQRTEQGDSAMYLCASSLGGGVDIEQFFGPGTRLTVL.

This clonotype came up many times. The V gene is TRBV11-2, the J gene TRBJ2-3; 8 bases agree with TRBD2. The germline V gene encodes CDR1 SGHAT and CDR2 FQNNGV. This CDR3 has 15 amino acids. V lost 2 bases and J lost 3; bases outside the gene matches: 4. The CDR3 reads CASSLRGGRTDTQYF. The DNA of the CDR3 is TGTGCCAGCAGCTTACGGGGGGGGCGAACAGATACGCAGTATTTT.

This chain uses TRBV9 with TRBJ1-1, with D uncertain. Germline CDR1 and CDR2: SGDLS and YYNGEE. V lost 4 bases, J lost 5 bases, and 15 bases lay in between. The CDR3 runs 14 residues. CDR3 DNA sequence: TGTGCCAGCAGCACCTGGACGGGAGGGACTGAAGCTTTCTTT. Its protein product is CASSTWTGGTEAFF.

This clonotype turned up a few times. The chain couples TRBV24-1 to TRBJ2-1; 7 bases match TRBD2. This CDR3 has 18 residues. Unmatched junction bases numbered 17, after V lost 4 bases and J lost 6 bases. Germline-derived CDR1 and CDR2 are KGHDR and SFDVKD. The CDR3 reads CATSDPPGGGGTTNEQFF. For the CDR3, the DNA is TGTGCCACCAGTGACCCGCCGGGGGGTGGCGGGACCACCAATGAGCAGTTCTTC.

CDR3 loop: CSASRGDYGYTF. As DNA, the CDR3 is TGCAGTGCTAGTCGCGGAGACTATGGCTACACCTTC. This chain joins TRBV20-1 and TRBJ1-2; no clear D. Looked up from germline, CDR1 is DFQATT and CDR2 is SNEGSKA (reference sequence). The CDR3 length is 12 residues. Between the trimmed V and J ends, which lost 3 bases and 3 bases, there was a span of 8 bases.

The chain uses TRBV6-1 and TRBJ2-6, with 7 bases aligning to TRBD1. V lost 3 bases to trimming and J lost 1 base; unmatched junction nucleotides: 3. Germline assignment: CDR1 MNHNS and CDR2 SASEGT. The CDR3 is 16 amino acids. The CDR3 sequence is CASSDRGTSGANVLTF. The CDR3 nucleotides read TGTGCCAGCAGTGACAGGGGGACGTCTGGGGCCAACGTCCTGACTTTC.

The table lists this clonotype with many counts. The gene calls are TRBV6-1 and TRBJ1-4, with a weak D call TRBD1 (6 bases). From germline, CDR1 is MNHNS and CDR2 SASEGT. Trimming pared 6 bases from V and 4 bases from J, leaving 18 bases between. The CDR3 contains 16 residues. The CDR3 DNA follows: TGTGCCAGCAGAAATCGCAGAGGGGGTAATAATGAAAAACTGTTTTTT. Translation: CASRNRRGGNNEKLFF.

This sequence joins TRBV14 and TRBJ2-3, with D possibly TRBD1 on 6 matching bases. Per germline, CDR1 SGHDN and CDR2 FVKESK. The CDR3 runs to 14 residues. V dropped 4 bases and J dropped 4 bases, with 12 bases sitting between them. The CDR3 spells CASSLSRGSDTQYF. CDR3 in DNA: TGTGCCAGCAGCCTAAGCAGGGGATCAGATACGCAGTATTTT.

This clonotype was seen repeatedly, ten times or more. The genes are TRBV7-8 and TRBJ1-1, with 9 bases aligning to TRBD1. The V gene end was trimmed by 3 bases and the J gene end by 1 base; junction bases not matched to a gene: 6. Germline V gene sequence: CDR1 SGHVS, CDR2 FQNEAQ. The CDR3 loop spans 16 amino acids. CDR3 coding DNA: TGTGCCAGCAGCTTCGGACAGGGGCTGGGGAACACTGAAGCTTTCTTT. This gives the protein CASSFGQGLGNTEAFF.

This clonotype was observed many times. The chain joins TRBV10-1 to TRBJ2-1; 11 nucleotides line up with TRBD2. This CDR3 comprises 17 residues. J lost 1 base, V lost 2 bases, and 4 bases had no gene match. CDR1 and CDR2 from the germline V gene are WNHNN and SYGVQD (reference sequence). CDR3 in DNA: TGCGCCAGCAGTGAGGCGGGACTAGCGGATTCCTACAATGAGCAGTTCTTC. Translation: CASSEAGLADSYNEQFF.

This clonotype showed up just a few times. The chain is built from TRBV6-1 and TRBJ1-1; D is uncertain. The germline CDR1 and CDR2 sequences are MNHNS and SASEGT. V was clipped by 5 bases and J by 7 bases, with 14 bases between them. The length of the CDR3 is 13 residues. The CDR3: CASSLSWMDEAFF. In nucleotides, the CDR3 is TGTGCCAGCAGTCTCTCTTGGATGGATGAAGCTTTCTTT.